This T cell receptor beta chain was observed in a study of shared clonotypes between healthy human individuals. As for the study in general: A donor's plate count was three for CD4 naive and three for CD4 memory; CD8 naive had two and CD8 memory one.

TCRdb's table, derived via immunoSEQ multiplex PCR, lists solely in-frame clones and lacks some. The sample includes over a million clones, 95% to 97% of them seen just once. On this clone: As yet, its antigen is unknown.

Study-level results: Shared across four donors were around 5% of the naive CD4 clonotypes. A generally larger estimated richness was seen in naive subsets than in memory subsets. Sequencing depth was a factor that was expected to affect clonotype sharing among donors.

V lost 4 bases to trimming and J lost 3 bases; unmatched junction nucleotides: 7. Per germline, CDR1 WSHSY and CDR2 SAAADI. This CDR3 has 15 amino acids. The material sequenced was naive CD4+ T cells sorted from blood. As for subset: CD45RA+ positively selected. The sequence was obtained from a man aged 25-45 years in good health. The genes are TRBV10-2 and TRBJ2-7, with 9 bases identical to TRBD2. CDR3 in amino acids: CASSVLSGGDYEQYF. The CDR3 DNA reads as TGCGCCAGCAGTGTTCTTAGCGGGGGCGACTACGAGCAGTACTTC.